This T cell receptor (beta chain) was observed in a study of cytomegalovirus exposure and HLA in healthy donors. Study-level results: The productive fraction for most TCR beta V segments was about 87% or about 30% in an earlier analysis.

The ends lost 5 bases at V and 5 bases at J; junction bases unmatched: 5. This CDR3 region has 14 residues. Per the germline V gene, CDR1 is SGHAT and CDR2 is FQNNGV. The PCR had 60 Vbeta and 13 Jbeta primers. Here immunoSEQ multiplex PCR was the method, and the copy in TCRdb shows in-frame clones only, minus some. Its table lists about 150,000 clones. To note about this clone: No antigen is known for it.

Sequenced: PBMCs. The TCR was taken from a woman between 45 and 65 years old in good health and CMV-seronegative. The rearrangement joins TRBV11-2 to TRBJ1-1; 10 bases align to TRBD1. The CDR3 region has the DNA TGTGCCAGCAGCCTCCGGGACAGGGGTACTGAAGCTTTCTTT. Protein sequence: CASSLRDRGTEAFF. The full variable domain, completed using reference TRBV11-2 and TRBJ1-1, is EAGVAQSPRYKIIEKRQSVAFWCNPISGHATLYWYQQILGQGPKLLIQFQNNGVVDDSQLPKDRFSAERLKGVDSTLKIQPAKLEDSAVYLCASSLRDRGTEAFFGQGTRLTVV.